This T cell receptor (beta chain) was documented in a study of cytomegalovirus exposure and HLA in healthy donors. Study results and limitations: The finding came from a later analysis; first-cohort TCR clusters tended to co-occur in the approximately 120 validation repertoires. The study designated 150 to 200 TCR beta chains cytomegalovirus-associated.

The roughly 120-subject validation cohort, separate from the approximately 640-subject first cohort, included the donors. With 11 bases removed from V and 3 bases from J, the gap between germline ends came to 17 bases. CDR1 and CDR2 (germline): SNHLY, FYNNEI. This CDR3 comprises 13 residues. Repertoires were generated with immunoSEQ multiplex PCR, while TCRdb's copy carries only in-frame clones and drops some. The data hold some 200,000 clones, with roughly 80% observed a single time. This clone was observed a few times. Its target is not known. The rearrangement links TRBV2 to TRBJ2-7; D is perhaps TRBD2 (6 bases). The sample consisted of PBMCs. This sequence was found in a woman in her late teens or twenties in good health and CMV-seropositive. The CDR3 DNA reads TGTGCCTCGATGGGACTTAAGGGCTACGAGCAGTACTTC. The encoded protein is CASMGLKGYEQYF.